This entry features one T cell receptor beta chain sequence. Per the study methods: Amplification from reference gene primers served as the basis for estimated nucleated cell counts. Some clones are missing from TCRdb's copy, which holds only in-frame ones; the method was immunoSEQ multiplex PCR. The DNA was the basis for D and trimming; V, J and clone size are from that table. Among about 220,000 clones, around 83% were seen once, and the ten largest hold about 10%. The data originate from a study of blood T cell repertoires in COVID-19. Overall study context: T cells, B-cell-depleted T cells, or PBMCs supplied cDNA or gDNA.

The sequencing sample was made of peripheral blood. This receptor was obtained from a man aged 50-60 years with active or convalescent COVID-19.

Here the CDR3 reads CAISESPSTSGRSYF. For the CDR3, the DNA is TGTGCCATCAGTGAGTCCCCTTCGACTAGCGGGAGATCTTACTTC. The chain combines TRBV10-3 with TRBJ2-5; 12 bases fit TRBD2. Germline CDR1 is ENHRY and CDR2 is SYGVKD. This CDR3 contains 15 residues. After removal of 0 bases from V and 14 bases from J, the junction contained 10 bases not matched to a gene.